This TCR beta chain was sequenced in a study of identical twins. This clonotype has at least ten counts. Its antigen is as yet unknown. V was shortened by 4 bases and J by 12 bases, with 10 bases between the two germline ends. The CDR3 is 11 amino acids. Germline loops: CDR1 MDHEN, CDR2 SYDVKM. TCRdb reprocessed the 5' RACE reads with MiXCR, giving one entry per CDR3 protein. The table records about 690,000 distinct CDR3 sequences, less than 7% of them present only once. Study-level findings and limits: A partial confounding effect on zero-insertion analyses could come from invariant MAIT and iNKT cells. Fewer insertions characterized abundant cord blood beta clonotypes, whereas memory repertoires showed none.

The chain uses TRBV28 and TRBJ2-4; D not resolved. Sequenced input: naive T cells sorted from blood. This TCR was recovered from a man aged 18 to 35 in good health. The DNA of the CDR3 is TGTGCCAGCAGTTCCCCCTCTCCTCAGTACTTC. Protein product: CASSSPSPQYF.